This T cell receptor (beta chain) derives from a study of radiation and T cells in renal cell carcinoma. Overall study context: Nephrectomy followed 15 Gy stereotactic body radiation by 4 weeks.

The study's findings and limits: In blood, top tumor clones expanded by 2 weeks, shrinking by 4. Pretreatment tumor biopsies were lacking, so baseline clonotypes are unknown.

Trimming removed 8 bases from V and 6 bases from J; junction bases left unmatched: 3. Looked up from germline, CDR1 is GTSNPN and CDR2 is SVGIG (reference sequence). The CDR3 runs 12 residues. Clones were read by immunoSEQ multiplex PCR, and TCRdb kept only the in-frame ones, dropping some. The profile covers about 130,000 clones, with roughly 80% appearing a single time and less than 3.5% taken by the ten largest. Time point: baseline pretreatment blood. As to treatment: 15 Gy SBRT to primary tumor, nephrectomy 4 weeks later. This clone was picked up a small number of times. Antigen: not known. The TCR sequence derives from a woman aged 60 to 75 with renal cell carcinoma. The material sequenced was blood, taken from a patient whose treatment included radiotherapy and nephrectomy. The chain has TRBV30 and TRBJ1-5; 11 nucleotides line up with TRBD1. This CDR3 is CAGQGAGQPQHF. CDR3 nucleotide sequence: TGTGCCGGACAGGGGGCCGGTCAGCCCCAGCATTTT.